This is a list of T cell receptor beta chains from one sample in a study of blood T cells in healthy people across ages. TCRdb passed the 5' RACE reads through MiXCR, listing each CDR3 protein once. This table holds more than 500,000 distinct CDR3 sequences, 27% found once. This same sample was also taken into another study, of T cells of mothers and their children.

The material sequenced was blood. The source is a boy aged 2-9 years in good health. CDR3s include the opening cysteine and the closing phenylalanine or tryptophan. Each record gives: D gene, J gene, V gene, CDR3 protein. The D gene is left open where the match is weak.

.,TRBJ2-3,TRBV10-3,CAISEALAGDTQYF
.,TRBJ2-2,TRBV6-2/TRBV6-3,CASSYWGGYQELFF
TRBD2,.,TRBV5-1,CASSISGKTYEQYF
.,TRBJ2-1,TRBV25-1,CASSVLGQTVYNEQFF
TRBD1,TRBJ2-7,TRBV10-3,CAIKGQGPGLDEQYF
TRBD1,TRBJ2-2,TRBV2,CASRLDRGQVGELFF
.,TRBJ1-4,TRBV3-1,CASSQGRKLFF
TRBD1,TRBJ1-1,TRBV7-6,CASSLPQGAPSMDSFQAFF
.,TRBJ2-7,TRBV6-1,CASNGGASYEQYF
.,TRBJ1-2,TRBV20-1,CSAHQSSYGYTF
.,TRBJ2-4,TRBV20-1,CSARDWSLEAVLAKNIQYF
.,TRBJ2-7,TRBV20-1,CSARPTGGEQYF
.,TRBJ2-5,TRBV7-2,CASSLGRVQETQYF
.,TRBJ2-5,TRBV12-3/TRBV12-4,CASSLGASGLQETQYF
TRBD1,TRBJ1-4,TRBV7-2,CASSLGDRGDEKLFF
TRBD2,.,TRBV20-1,CSARELGLAGLTYEQYF
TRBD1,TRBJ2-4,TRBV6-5,CASSYSSRGLNIQYF
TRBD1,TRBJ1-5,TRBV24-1,CATSEGTGVQGPSNQPQHF